These 18 T cell receptor beta chains originate from one sample sequenced in a study of blood T cell repertoires in COVID-19. Some clones are missing from TCRdb's copy, which holds only in-frame ones; the method was immunoSEQ multiplex PCR. The sample holds about 300,000 clones, 70% to 90% seen once. What was sequenced was PBMCs or T cells enriched from blood (not recorded which). Every receptor here comes from a woman aged 25 to 39 who had recovered from COVID-19.

The chain joins TRBV7-2 to TRBJ2-7; 11 bases fit TRBD1. The CDR3 loop spans 15 amino acids. The trim removed 1 base at V and 5 bases at J, leaving 4 bases unmatched. Germline CDR1 SGHTA, CDR2 FQGNSA. CDR3 in DNA: TGTGCCAGCAGCTTAGACGGGACAGGGGGGAACGAGCAGTACTTC. Translation: CASSLDGTGGNEQYF. Full variable domain (remainder filled in from reference TRBV7-2 and TRBJ2-7): GAGVSQSPSNKVTEKGKDVELRCDPISGHTALYWYRQSLGQGLEFLIYFQGNSAPDKSGLPSDRFSAERTGGSVSTLTIQRTQQEDSAVYLCASSLDGTGGNEQYFGPGTRLTVT.

The chain joins TRBV12-3 or TRBV12-4 to TRBJ1-1; D uncertain. This CDR3 has 13 residues. With 6 bases removed from V and 6 bases from J, the gap between germline ends came to 14 bases. The CDR3 region is CASSTGEGAEAFF. The CDR3 DNA is TGTGCCAGCAGCACCGGGGAGGGCGCTGAAGCTTTCTTT.

The chain is built from TRBV6-1 and TRBJ1-1, with 9 bases matching TRBD1. The CDR3 spans 17 residues. The V gene end was trimmed by 2 bases and the J gene end by 5 bases; junction bases not matched to a gene: 12. Germline-derived CDR1 and CDR2 are MNHNS and SASEGT. The CDR3 spells CASSEPGAGTGRTEAFF. Here the CDR3 DNA reads TGTGCCAGCAGTGAACCGGGGGCCGGGACAGGGCGGACTGAAGCTTTCTTT.

This clone was detected a few times. V gene TRBV19 combines with J gene TRBJ2-1, with a weak D call TRBD1 (6 bases). The V gene's germline CDR1 is LNHDA and CDR2 SQIVND (reference sequence). This CDR3 is 15 amino acids long. The V gene lost 6 bases and the J gene lost 7 bases, with 19 bases spanning the gap. The CDR3 loop is CASSPAGAMANEQFF. The CDR3 bases are TGTGCCAGTAGCCCTGCAGGGGCAATGGCTAATGAGCAGTTCTTC.

J is TRBJ1-6 and V is TRBV21-1. TRBV21-1 is shown as a pseudogene. This CDR3 region has 12 residues. This chain's CDR3 is CASSSGQSPLHF. Here the CDR3 DNA reads TGTGCCAGCAGCAGCGGGCAATCACCCCTCCACTTT.

The chain couples TRBV15 to TRBJ2-3; 8 positions agree with TRBD2. Germline lookup yields CDR1 LNHNV and CDR2 YYDKDF (reference sequence). The CDR3 contains 14 residues. With 1 base clipped from V and 8 bases from J, the junction kept 5 bases outside the gene matches. The CDR3 DNA sequence: TGTGCCACCAGCAGAGGGGTTAGCGGGGTTACGCAGTATTTT. It encodes CATSRGVSGVTQYF.

The chain combines TRBV10-2 with TRBJ1-1; TRBD1 is a possible D gene (5 bases). Germline V CDR1 and CDR2: WSHSY, SAAADI. Trimming took off 3 bases at V and 5 bases at J, with 13 bases between the two ends. CDR3 length: 14 residues. CDR3 sequence (DNA): TGCGCCAGCAGTGAAATGGCAGGGAAGACTGAAGCTTTCTTT. Translation gives CASSEMAGKTEAFF.

This sequence joins TRBV5-6 and TRBJ1-6, with 9 bases that match TRBD1. The CDR3 spans 15 residues. The germline gives CDR1 SGHDT, CDR2 YYEEEE. After removal of 4 bases from V and 7 bases from J, the junction contained 6 bases not matched to a gene. This chain's CDR3 is CASSPGTGSNSPLHF. The CDR3 DNA reads as TGTGCCAGCAGCCCCGGGACAGGGAGCAATTCACCCCTCCACTTT.

The chain carries TRBV30 and TRBJ1-3; D not certain. This CDR3 has 12 residues. Germline-derived CDR1 and CDR2 are GTSNPN and SVGIG (reference sequence). V lost 6 bases and J 2 bases, leaving 8 bases between the germline ends. The CDR3 loop is CACPVTGNTIYF. CDR3 in DNA: TGTGCCTGTCCAGTAACTGGAAACACCATATATTTT. Full variable domain (missing parts from reference TRBV30 and TRBJ1-3): SQTIHQWPATLVQPVGSPLSLECTVEGTSNPNLYWYRQAAGRGLQLLFYSVGIGQISSEVPQNLSASRPQDRQFILSSKKLLLSDSGFYLCACPVTGNTIYFGEGSWLTVV.

The V gene is TRBV4-3, the J gene TRBJ1-2, with 7 bases identical to TRBD1. The J segment lost 4 bases and the V segment lost 4 bases, leaving 6 bases of the junction unmatched. Germline V gene sequence: CDR1 LGHNA, CDR2 YSLEER. CDR3 length: 14 residues. The CDR3: CASSRTTGSYGYTF. The CDR3 region has the DNA TGCGCCAGCAGCCGGACGACAGGGAGCTATGGCTACACCTTC.

V gene TRBV7-6 combines with J gene TRBJ1-2; D might be TRBD1 (5 bases). The CDR3 runs 16 residues. Trimming stripped 1 base from V and 8 bases from J, with 20 bases between. Germline V lookup: CDR1 SGHVS, CDR2 FNYEAQ. CDR3 residues: CASSLGPEGRAEGYTF. The CDR3 DNA is TGTGCCAGCAGCTTAGGGCCGGAGGGACGGGCAGAAGGCTACACCTTC.

The chain uses TRBV7-6 and TRBJ1-2; D is possibly TRBD1 (5 bases). The CDR3 is 15 amino acids. Germline CDR1 is SGHVS and CDR2 is FNYEAQ. With 5 bases removed from V and 1 base from J, the gap between germline ends came to 14 bases. The CDR3, as DNA: TGTGCCAGCAGCCGAAACGCACAGGATAACTATGGCTACACCTTC. Translated, it gives CASSRNAQDNYGYTF.

The V gene is TRBV19, the J gene TRBJ1-3; maybe TRBD1 (5 bases). CDR3 length: 15 amino acids. The germline CDR1 and CDR2 sequences are LNHDA and SQIVND (reference sequence). V dropped 3 bases and J dropped 9 bases, with 18 bases sitting between them. The CDR3 nucleotides read TGTGCCAGTAGTATGGATCAGGGCGAGGTCTTCACCATATATTTT. It encodes CASSMDQGEVFTIYF.

The table lists this clone with a few counts. The V and J genes are TRBV7-2 and TRBJ1-2, with D tentatively TRBD1 (5 bases). V lost 5 bases and J lost 8, with 18 bases in between. CDR1 SGHTA and CDR2 FQGNSA come from the germline V gene. The CDR3 spans 14 residues. DNA of the CDR3: TGTGCCAGCAGCCCTCAGTCAGGGTTGAAGGGCTACACCTTC. This codes for CASSPQSGLKGYTF.

V usage is TRBV20-1 and J usage is TRBJ1-5; D unresolved. Between the trimmed V and J ends, which lost 3 bases and 2 bases, there was a span of 11 bases. CDR1 is DFQATT and CDR2 is SNEGSKA in the germline V gene (reference sequence). This CDR3 contains 14 residues. The CDR3 protein is CSASVGTGNQPQHF. CDR3 nucleotide sequence: TGCAGTGCTAGTGTTGGCACAGGCAATCAGCCCCAGCATTTT.

The chain has TRBV6-5 and TRBJ2-7, with a weak D call TRBD1 (5 bases). The length of the CDR3 is 12 residues. Germline V CDR1 and CDR2: MNHEY, SVGAGI. The V gene lost 6 bases and the J gene lost 6 bases, with 12 bases spanning the gap. The CDR3 protein is CASSSRVGEQYF. The CDR3 coding sequence is TGTGCCAGCAGCTCCAGGGTTGGCGAGCAGTACTTC.

This chain joins TRBV19 and TRBJ2-2, with 11 bases matching TRBD2. Germline V gene data show CDR1 as LNHDA and CDR2 as SQIVND (reference sequence). The CDR3 has 16 residues. Trimming removed 3 bases from V and 7 bases from J; junction bases left unmatched: 7. The chain's CDR3 is CASSIGSGGASGELFF. CDR3 sequence (DNA): TGTGCCAGTAGTATTGGTAGCGGGGGGGCCAGCGGGGAGCTGTTTTTT.

This chain joins TRBV10-3 and TRBJ1-6; 7 nucleotides match TRBD1. Germline values: CDR1 ENHRY, CDR2 SYGVKD. There are 16 residues in the CDR3. With V trimmed by 2 bases and J by 2 bases, 3 bases remained unmatched. CDR3 nucleotides: TGTGCCATCAGTGAGAGGGGGACAGCCTATAATTCACCCCTCCACTTT. Translation: CAISERGTAYNSPLHF.